This entry lists 12 T cell receptor beta chains sequenced from one sample in a study of identical twins. TCRdb re-called the 5' RACE reads through MiXCR, storing one row per CDR3 protein. The data contain around 140,000 distinct CDR3 sequences, 3% to 4% of them seen just once; the ten biggest clones take up 7.5% to 8.5%. Sequenced material: memory T cells sorted from blood. These receptors were collected from a man aged 18 to 30 in good health.

Only a few counts were recorded for this clonotype. CDR3 residues: CASSDGQGARPGELFF. The DNA for the CDR3 is TGTGCCAGCAGTGACGGACAGGGGGCCCGTCCCGGGGAGCTGTTTTTT. V usage is TRBV6-4 and J usage is TRBJ2-2; 11 bases align to TRBD1. The CDR3 is made up of 16 amino acids. J lost 6 bases, V lost 2 bases, and 5 bases had no gene match. In germline, CDR1 is MRHNA, CDR2 SNTAGT.

Only a few counts were recorded for this clonotype. This chain uses TRBV5-5 with TRBJ1-5, with 12 bases lining up with TRBD1. Per the germline V gene, CDR1 is SGHKS and CDR2 is YYEKEE (reference sequence). V lost 4 bases, J lost 4 bases, and 6 bases stayed unmatched. CDR3 size: 16 residues. The CDR3 spells CASSAGQGAFNQPQHF. CDR3 in DNA: TGTGCCAGCAGCGCGGGACAGGGGGCGTTTAATCAGCCCCAGCATTTT.

Only a few counts were recorded for this clonotype. The V and J genes are TRBV10-2 and TRBJ2-1; D ambiguous. CDR1 is WSHSY and CDR2 is SAAADI in the germline V gene. The CDR3 is 12 amino acids. Trimming took 3 bases from V and 10 from J, leaving 10 bases between them. CDR3 region: CASSDRALEQFF. Here the CDR3 DNA reads TGCGCCAGCAGTGACCGCGCCCTGGAGCAGTTCTTC.

This clonotype was detected many times. CDR3 bases: TGTGCCAGCCGATATGGGGCGCAGCCCCAGCATTTT. Amino acids: CASRYGAQPQHF. The rearrangement links TRBV28 to TRBJ1-5, with TRBD1 as a possible D gene (5 bases). V lost 8 bases and J lost 7, with 12 bases in between. Looked up from germline, CDR1 is MDHEN and CDR2 is SYDVKM. The CDR3 has 12 residues.

This clonotype was detected many times. The rearrangement joins TRBV11-2 to TRBJ2-1; 8 bases align to TRBD2. Germline V gene lookup returns CDR1 SGHAT and CDR2 FQNNGV. Unmatched junction bases numbered 9, after V lost 3 bases and J lost 8 bases. This CDR3 is 15 amino acids long. CDR3 residues: CASSFGSGERDEQFF. The CDR3 DNA reads as TGTGCCAGCAGCTTTGGTAGCGGGGAGCGCGATGAGCAGTTCTTC.

The V and J genes are TRBV7-2 and TRBJ1-2; no clear D. The ends were cut back, 5 bases at V and 8 bases at J, with 15 bases in the middle. Germline assignment: CDR1 SGHTA and CDR2 FQGNSA. This CDR3 region has 13 residues. The CDR3: CASSQRRARGYTF. The CDR3 region has the DNA TGTGCCAGCAGCCAAAGAAGGGCTAGGGGCTACACCTTC.

There are many counts of this clonotype. The V call is TRBV3-1, the J call TRBJ2-7; a weak D match, TRBD1 (5 bases). The CDR3 runs to 14 residues. Germline-derived CDR1 and CDR2 are LGHDT and YNNKEL (reference sequence). V was pared by 4 bases and J by 0 bases, with 10 bases between. The CDR3 sequence is CASSRGVRSYEQYF. Here the CDR3 DNA reads TGTGCCAGCAGCCGGGGCGTGCGCTCCTACGAGCAGTACTTC.

A note on this clonotype: A much larger clonotype is one base distant, so this may be a read error. The gene calls are TRBV28 and TRBJ2-3, with a weak D call TRBD1 (5 bases). CDR1 is MDHEN, CDR2 SYDVKM, per germline. The CDR3 covers 13 residues. CDR3 DNA sequence: TGTGCCAGCAGTTTACAGGGTATAGATGCGCAGTATTTT. Translation gives CASSLQGIDAQYF.

Many counts were recorded for this clonotype. The chain carries TRBV20-1 and TRBJ1-5, with no clear D. The CDR3 is 14 amino acids. The V end was cut by 2 bases, the J end by 0 bases, with 8 bases between. In germline, CDR1 is DFQATT, CDR2 SNEGSKA (reference sequence). Here the CDR3 reads CSARRPYSNQPQHF. CDR3 bases: TGCAGTGCTAGAAGACCGTATAGCAATCAGCCCCAGCATTTT.

This clonotype was observed at least ten times. The V gene is TRBV5-1, the J gene TRBJ2-1; unclear D gene. V was pared by 4 bases and J by 0 bases, with 5 bases between. CDR1 SGHRS and CDR2 YFSETQ come from the germline V gene. The CDR3 has 13 amino acids. This chain's CDR3 is CASSRGSYNEQFF. CDR3 in DNA: TGCGCCAGCAGCAGAGGCTCCTACAATGAGCAGTTCTTC.

This clonotype was recorded at least ten times. V is TRBV12-3 or TRBV12-4 and J is TRBJ2-2; D possibly corresponds to TRBD1 (5 bases). This CDR3 contains 14 residues. V was pared by 3 bases and J by 5 bases, with 10 bases between. CDR3 region: CASSLTVRTGELFF. CDR3 nucleotide sequence: TGTGCCAGCAGTTTGACAGTCAGGACCGGGGAGCTGTTTTTT.

This clonotype was observed at least ten times. The chain carries TRBV12-3 or TRBV12-4 and TRBJ2-5; D is unclear. Trimming pared 6 bases from V and 4 bases from J, leaving 9 bases between. The CDR3 is 12 amino acids. The CDR3 reads CASSPARETQYF. CDR3 sequence (DNA): TGTGCCAGCAGCCCGGCTCGAGAGACCCAGTACTTC.